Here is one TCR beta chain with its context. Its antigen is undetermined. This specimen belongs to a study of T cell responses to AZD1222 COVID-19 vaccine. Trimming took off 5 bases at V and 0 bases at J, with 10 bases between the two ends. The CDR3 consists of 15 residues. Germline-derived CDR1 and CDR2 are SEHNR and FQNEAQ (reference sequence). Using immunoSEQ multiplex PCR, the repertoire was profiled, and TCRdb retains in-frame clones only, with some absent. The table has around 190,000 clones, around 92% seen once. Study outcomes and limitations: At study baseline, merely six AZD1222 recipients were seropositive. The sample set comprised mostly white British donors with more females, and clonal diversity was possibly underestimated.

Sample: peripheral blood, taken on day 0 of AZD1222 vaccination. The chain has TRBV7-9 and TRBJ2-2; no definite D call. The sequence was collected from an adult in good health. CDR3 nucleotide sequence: TGTGCCAGCAGCCCTGGTAGTCCGAACACCGGGGAGCTGTTTTTT. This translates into CASSPGSPNTGELFF.